The rows below give T cell receptor beta chains drawn from one sample of a study of molecular identifiers for immune sequencing clone quantification. Each CDR3 protein gets one entry after TCRdb re-called the PCR reads with MiXCR. The repertoire holds some 650,000 distinct CDR3 sequences, with nearly 20% as singletons. What was sequenced was naive CD8+ T cells from blood, with Jurkat cell RNA spiked in. These receptors were taken from a human donor in good health. Some libraries in this study had Jurkat cell RNA spiked in. CDR3s include the opening cysteine and the closing phenylalanine or tryptophan. The D gene is left open where the match is weak. Size tells how often a clone was seen (once, few, many) or the class of an expanded clone, and some rows leave it out.

size: many; D: TRBD1; V: TRBV10-3; J: TRBJ2-7; DNA: TGTGCCATCAGTGAAGAGACAGGGAAGCTAGTCTACGAGCAGTACTTC; CDR3: CAISEETGKLVYEQYF
size: NA; D: NA; V: TRBV7-8; J: TRBJ2-3; DNA: TGTGCCAGCGGCTTTAGGAGCGCAGATACGCAGTATTTT; CDR3: CASGFRSADTQYF
size: NA; D: NA; V: TRBV29-1; J: TRBJ1-2; DNA: TGCAGCGTTGTTTTATCGACGAGGCTTTACTATGGCTACACCTTC; CDR3: CSVVLSTRLYYGYTF
size: few; D: NA; V: TRBV7-9; J: TRBJ2-1; DNA: TGTGCCACCCAAGGCGTGGACAATGAGCAGTTCTTC; CDR3: CATQGVDNEQFF
size: many; D: NA; V: TRBV20-1; J: TRBJ2-3; DNA: TGCAGTGCTAGAGATGGGGGAGATAGCACAGATACGCAGTATTTT; CDR3: CSARDGGDSTDTQYF
size: many; D: NA; V: TRBV7-2; J: TRBJ2-2; DNA: TGTGCCAGCAGCTGGGGGGCCGGGGAGCTGTTTTTT; CDR3: CASSWGAGELFF
size: many; D: NA; V: TRBV7-9; J: TRBJ2-2; DNA: TGTGCCAGCAGCTTAGCTCAGGGGACCGGGGAGCTGTTTTTT; CDR3: CASSLAQGTGELFF
size: NA; D: TRBD2; V: TRBV11-3; J: TRBJ2-1; DNA: TGTGCCAGTCTGCGGGAGATAAGCTCCTACAATGAGCAGTTCTTC; CDR3: CASLREISSYNEQFF
size: many; D: NA; V: TRBV13; J: TRBJ2-5; DNA: TGTGCCAGCAGCTCCGTCGAAGGGGAAAGAAAAGAGACCCAGTACTTC; CDR3: CASSSVEGERKETQYF
size: many; D: NA; V: TRBV29-1; J: TRBJ2-1; DNA: TGCAGCGTTGACCAGCCACCTGAGCAGTTCTTC; CDR3: CSVDQPPEQFF
size: NA; D: NA; V: TRBV12-3/TRBV12-4; J: TRBJ2-7; DNA: TGTGCCAGCAGTTTCCATTTTTCCAGCGAGCAGTACTTC; CDR3: CASSFHFSSEQYF
size: many; D: NA; V: TRBV2; J: TRBJ1-1; DNA: TGTGCCAGCAGTGAAGGTGGGGGGATTAACACTGAAGCTTTCTTT; CDR3: CASSEGGGINTEAFF
size: many; D: NA; V: TRBV6-5; J: TRBJ2-5; DNA: TGTGCCAGCAGTTACCCGGGGCCCCAAGAGACCCAGTACTTC; CDR3: CASSYPGPQETQYF
size: many; D: NA; V: TRBV28; J: TRBJ1-4; DNA: TGTGCCAGCACCTTCCGGGAGAGTAATGAAAAACTGTTTTTT; CDR3: CASTFRESNEKLFF
size: NA; D: NA; V: TRBV27; J: TRBJ1-4; DNA: TGTGCCAGCGCCAAACTTGCAACTAATGAAAAACTGTTTTTT; CDR3: CASAKLATNEKLFF
size: many; D: TRBD1; V: TRBV5-1; J: TRBJ1-4; DNA: TGCGCCAGCAGCCTACAAACCGGGACAGCAGGCGAAAAACTGTTTTTT; CDR3: CASSLQTGTAGEKLFF
size: NA; D: TRBD2; V: TRBV27; J: TRBJ2-3; DNA: TGTGCCAGCAGTTTCGGAGCGGGAGCCCCAGATACGCAGTATTTT; CDR3: CASSFGAGAPDTQYF
size: many; D: NA; V: TRBV3-1; J: TRBJ2-6; DNA: TGTGCCAGCAAAGGAAACTTAAGCTCTGGGGCCAACGTCCTGACTTTC; CDR3: CASKGNLSSGANVLTF
size: few; D: TRBD2; V: TRBV20-1; J: TRBJ2-7; DNA: TGCAGTGCTAGAGTAGCGTTTGGTAGCGGGGGCTCCTACGAGCAGTACTTC; CDR3: CSARVAFGSGGSYEQYF
size: many; D: NA; V: TRBV9; J: TRBJ1-6; DNA: TGTGCCAGCAGCGTAAGTGTTGGAGGTTCACCCCTCCACTTT; CDR3: CASSVSVGGSPLHF
size: NA; D: NA; V: TRBV28; J: TRBJ1-5; DNA: TGTGCCAGCAGTTTCTTGGTCCCGACTAGCAATCAGCCCCAGCATTTT; CDR3: CASSFLVPTSNQPQHF
size: few; D: NA; V: TRBV3-1; J: TRBJ2-5; DNA: TGTGCCAGCGCGGAGGTAGGAGAAGAGACCCAGTACTTC; CDR3: CASAEVGEETQYF
size: NA; D: NA; V: TRBV21-1; J: TRBJ2-1; DNA: TGTGCCAGCAGCAAATTGGTTAGCGGGGGTTTGTTAGGGGGCGGGTTCTTC; CDR3: CASSKLVSGGLLGGGFF
size: few; D: NA; V: TRBV19; J: TRBJ2-1; DNA: TGTGCCACCACCATAGGAGGAGCAGGTGAGCAGTTCTTC; CDR3: CATTIGGAGEQFF
size: many; D: NA; V: TRBV9; J: TRBJ2-5; DNA: TGTGCCAGCAGCCTGGACTTCCAAGAGACCCAGTACTTC; CDR3: CASSLDFQETQYF
size: many; D: NA; V: TRBV29-1; J: TRBJ1-2; DNA: TGCAGCGTTGGGTCAGGGAATTCTAACTATGGCTACACCTTC; CDR3: CSVGSGNSNYGYTF
size: few; D: NA; V: TRBV4-1; J: TRBJ2-1; DNA: TGCGCCAGCAGCCAAGCAGTCTCGGCCGGCGATGAGCAGTTCTTC; CDR3: CASSQAVSAGDEQFF
size: many; D: NA; V: TRBV14; J: TRBJ1-2; DNA: TGTGCCAGCAGCCTCGCTGGGGCAGCAGAAGTCTACACCTTC; CDR3: CASSLAGAAEVYTF
size: many; D: TRBD1; V: TRBV9; J: TRBJ2-2; DNA: TGTGCCAGCAGCGGAGGATCGACAGGGACCGGGGAGCTGTTTTTT; CDR3: CASSGGSTGTGELFF
size: many; D: TRBD2; V: TRBV28; J: TRBJ2-5; DNA: TGTGCCAGCCAAAGACTAGCGGGGGTCCAAGAGACCCAGTACTTC; CDR3: CASQRLAGVQETQYF
size: many; D: NA; V: TRBV7-9; J: TRBJ2-7; DNA: TGTGCCAGCAGCCCCGGCCCGACCTCCGAGCAGTACTTC; CDR3: CASSPGPTSEQYF
size: few; D: TRBD1; V: TRBV4-3; J: TRBJ2-7; DNA: TGCGCCAGCAGCCCCCACCCGGGGACAGGTACCTACGAGCAGTACTTC; CDR3: CASSPHPGTGTYEQYF
size: many; D: NA; V: TRBV10-3; J: TRBJ2-3; DNA: TGTGCCATCGGAGAAGATACGCAGTATTTT; CDR3: CAIGEDTQYF
size: many; D: NA; V: TRBV7-9; J: TRBJ2-1; DNA: TGTGCCAGCAGCTTAGGTTCTGCAGGGGTCAATGAGCAGTTCTTC; CDR3: CASSLGSAGVNEQFF
size: few; D: NA; V: TRBV30; J: TRBJ2-6; DNA: TGTGCCTGGAGTGGACTCATTTTCTCTGGGGCCAACGTCCTGACTTTC; CDR3: CAWSGLIFSGANVLTF
size: few; D: NA; V: TRBV7-9; J: TRBJ1-1; DNA: TGTGCCAGCAGCTTAGGGACGCCCTGGGGAATAATGAACACTGAAGCTTTCTTT; CDR3: CASSLGTPWGIMNTEAFF
size: many; D: NA; V: TRBV21-1; J: TRBJ2-5; DNA: TGTGCCAGCAGCAAAGTAGCAGCGGGGGGTAGAGAGACCCAGTACTTC; CDR3: CASSKVAAGGRETQYF
size: NA; D: TRBD1; V: TRBV15; J: TRBJ2-7; DNA: TGTGCCACCAGCAGAGCGGGACAGCGAACCTCCTACGAGCAGTACTTC; CDR3: CATSRAGQRTSYEQYF
size: NA; D: TRBD1; V: TRBV9; J: TRBJ1-2; DNA: TGTGCCAGCAGCGTAGAAGCACGGACAGGGTTATTAGCCTATGGCTACACCTTC; CDR3: CASSVEARTGLLAYGYTF
size: many; D: NA; V: TRBV6-6; J: TRBJ2-5; DNA: TGTGCCAGCATCCACTCGGGGAGCCAAGAGACCCAGTACTTC; CDR3: CASIHSGSQETQYF
size: many; D: NA; V: TRBV24-1; J: TRBJ2-2; DNA: TGTGCCACCAGGAGACACACCGGGGAGCTGTTTTTT; CDR3: CATRRHTGELFF